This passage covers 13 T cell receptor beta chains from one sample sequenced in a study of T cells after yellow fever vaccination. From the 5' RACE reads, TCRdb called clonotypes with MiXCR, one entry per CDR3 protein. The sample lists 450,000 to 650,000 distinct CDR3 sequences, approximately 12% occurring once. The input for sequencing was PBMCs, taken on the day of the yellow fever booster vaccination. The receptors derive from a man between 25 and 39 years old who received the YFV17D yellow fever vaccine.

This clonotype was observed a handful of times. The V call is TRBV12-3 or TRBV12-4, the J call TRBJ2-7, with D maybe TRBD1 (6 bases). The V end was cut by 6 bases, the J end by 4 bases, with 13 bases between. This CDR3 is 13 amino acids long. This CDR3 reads CASRSTGHYEQYF. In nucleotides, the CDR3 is TGTGCCAGCAGGTCGACAGGCCATTACGAGCAGTACTTC.

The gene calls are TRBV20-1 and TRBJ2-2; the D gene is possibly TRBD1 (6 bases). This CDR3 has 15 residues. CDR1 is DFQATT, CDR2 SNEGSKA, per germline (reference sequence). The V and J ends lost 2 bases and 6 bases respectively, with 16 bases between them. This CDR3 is CSARRKGVDSGELFF. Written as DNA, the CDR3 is TGCAGTGCTAGACGTAAGGGGGTTGACTCCGGGGAGCTGTTTTTT.

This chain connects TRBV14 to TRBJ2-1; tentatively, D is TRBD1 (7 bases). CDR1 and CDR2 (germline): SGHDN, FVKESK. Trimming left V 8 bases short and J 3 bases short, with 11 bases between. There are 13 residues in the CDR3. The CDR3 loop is CASFQGGYNEQFF. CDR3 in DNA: TGTGCCAGCTTCCAGGGGGGCTACAATGAGCAGTTCTTC.

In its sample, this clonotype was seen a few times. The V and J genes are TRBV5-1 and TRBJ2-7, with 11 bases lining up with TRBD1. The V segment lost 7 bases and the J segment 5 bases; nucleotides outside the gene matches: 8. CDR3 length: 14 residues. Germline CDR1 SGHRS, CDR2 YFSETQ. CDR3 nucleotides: TGCGCCAGCGGAACCGGGACAGGGGGAAACGAGCAGTACTTC. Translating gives CASGTGTGGNEQYF.

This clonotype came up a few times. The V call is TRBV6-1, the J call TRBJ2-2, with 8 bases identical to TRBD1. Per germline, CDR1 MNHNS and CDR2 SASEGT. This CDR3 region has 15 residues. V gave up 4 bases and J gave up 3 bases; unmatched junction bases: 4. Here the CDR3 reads CASSGTGTDTGELFF. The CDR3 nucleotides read TGTGCCAGCAGTGGGACAGGGACGGACACCGGGGAGCTGTTTTTT.

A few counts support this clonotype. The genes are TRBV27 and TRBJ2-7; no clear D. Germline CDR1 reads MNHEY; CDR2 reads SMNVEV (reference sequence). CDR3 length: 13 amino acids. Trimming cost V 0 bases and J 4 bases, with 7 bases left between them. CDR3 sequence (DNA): TGTGCCAGCAGTTTATCGCTACGGTACGAGCAGTACTTC. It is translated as CASSLSLRYEQYF.

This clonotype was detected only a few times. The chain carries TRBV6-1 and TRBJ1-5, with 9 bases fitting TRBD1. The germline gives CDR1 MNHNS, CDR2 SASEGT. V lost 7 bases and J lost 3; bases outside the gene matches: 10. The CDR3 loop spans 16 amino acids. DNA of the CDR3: TGTGCCAGCACGTCTCCGGGACAGGGAACCAATCAGCCCCAGCATTTT. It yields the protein CASTSPGQGTNQPQHF.

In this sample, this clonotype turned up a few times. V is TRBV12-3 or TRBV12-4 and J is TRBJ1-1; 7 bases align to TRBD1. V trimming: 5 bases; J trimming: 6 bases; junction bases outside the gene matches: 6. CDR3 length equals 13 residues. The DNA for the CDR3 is TGTGCCAGCAGTCCAGGGGGGTTATCTGAAGCTTTCTTT. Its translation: CASSPGGLSEAFF.

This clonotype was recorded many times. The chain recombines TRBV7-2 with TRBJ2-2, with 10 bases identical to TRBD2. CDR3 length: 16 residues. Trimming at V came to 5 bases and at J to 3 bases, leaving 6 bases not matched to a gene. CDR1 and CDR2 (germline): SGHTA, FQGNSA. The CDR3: CASSTGTSAHTGELFF. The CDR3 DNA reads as TGTGCCAGCAGCACCGGGACTAGCGCTCACACCGGGGAGCTGTTTTTT.

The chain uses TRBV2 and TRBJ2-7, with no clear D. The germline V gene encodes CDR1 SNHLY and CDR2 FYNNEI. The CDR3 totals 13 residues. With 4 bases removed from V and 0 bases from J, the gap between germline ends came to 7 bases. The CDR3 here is CASSVESSYEQYF. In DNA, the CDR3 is TGTGCCAGCAGTGTTGAGAGCTCCTACGAGCAGTACTTC.

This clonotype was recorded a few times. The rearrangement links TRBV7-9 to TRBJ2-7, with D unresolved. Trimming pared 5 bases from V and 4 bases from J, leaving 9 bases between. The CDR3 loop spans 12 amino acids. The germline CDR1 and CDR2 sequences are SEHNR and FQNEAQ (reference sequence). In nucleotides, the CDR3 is TGTGCCAGCAGCCACAATCAGTACGAGCAGTACTTC. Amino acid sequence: CASSHNQYEQYF.

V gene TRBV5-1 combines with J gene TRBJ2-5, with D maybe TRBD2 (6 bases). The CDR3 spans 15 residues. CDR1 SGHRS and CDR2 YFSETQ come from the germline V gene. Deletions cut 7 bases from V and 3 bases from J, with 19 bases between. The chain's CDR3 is CASVRDSPQEETQYF. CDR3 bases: TGCGCCAGCGTCAGGGACTCCCCCCAGGAAGAGACCCAGTACTTC.

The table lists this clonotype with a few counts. The CDR3 bases are TGTGCCAGCAGCCGAGACGGGACCGAGCAAGAGACCCAGTACTTC. Its protein is CASSRDGTEQETQYF. The rearrangement uses TRBV12-3 or TRBV12-4 and TRBJ2-5, with D possibly called TRBD1 or TRBD2 (5 bases each). The CDR3 runs to 15 residues. Trimming cost V 6 bases and J 2 bases, with 16 bases left between them.